The entry that follows covers one T cell receptor beta chain sequence. Its antigen is unidentified. The library was made from cDNA and included unique molecular identifiers. Starting from roughly 1.1 to 9.2 million T cells, the study yielded a few hundred thousand cDNA molecules. MiXCR, run by TCRdb on the PCR reads, gives a single entry per CDR3 protein. The sample carries under 900,000 distinct CDR3 sequences, 53% recorded once. This specimen belongs to a study of post-analysis software for immune sequencing data. Study as a whole: Relapsing-remitting, secondary progressive and progressive-relapsing forms of multiple sclerosis all featured among disease courses.

This CDR3 is built from 16 residues. Study-wide points: Co-batched samples clustered tightly together by F measure. Controls showed lower frequencies than patients for roughly five TRBV segments, and TRBV5-6, TRBV5-1 and TRBV20-1 were among these.

This clonotype was obtained from a girl aged 10-17 years with multiple sclerosis. Sequenced input: blood. The V call is TRBV12-3 or TRBV12-4, the J call TRBJ2-4, with 13 bases matching TRBD2. The end of the DNA fits TRBJ2-7 better, so the J call may be wrong. This CDR3 reads CASTRTSGSLTYEQYF. The CDR3 bases are TGTGCCAGCACCCGGACTAGCGGGAGTTTAACCTACGAGCAGTACTTC.